This TCR beta chain was recorded in a study of OX40 agonist ivuxolimab in advanced cancers. The germline V and J ends were trimmed by 2 bases and 6 bases, with 15 bases remaining between them. Germline CDR1 is SNHLY and CDR2 is FYNNEI. The CDR3 has 15 amino acids. Assay: immunoSEQ multiplex PCR; the TCRdb copy retains only in-frame clones and omits some. The sample carries tens of thousands of clones, about 89% recorded once. The chain is built from TRBV2 and TRBJ2-3; D possibly corresponds to TRBD2 (5 bases). Source: CD4+ or CD8+ T cells sorted from blood, taken in a trial of the OX40 agonist ivuxolimab. This receptor was identified in an adult with an advanced solid tumor such as melanoma, head and neck, liver or kidney cancer. The CDR3 nucleotides read TGTGCCAGCAGTGAACTCGGGAATTCTGGGGATACGCAGTATTTT. The encoded protein is CASSELGNSGDTQYF. Full variable domain (rest looked up from reference TRBV2 and TRBJ2-3): EPEVTQTPSHQVTQMGQEVILRCVPISNHLYFYWYRQILGQKVEFLVSFYNNEISEKSEIFDDQFSVERPDGSNFTLKIRSTKLEDSAMYFCASSELGNSGDTQYFGPGTRLTVL.